This is a list of T cell receptor beta chains from one sample in a study of T cells in Graves' hyperthyroidism and ophthalmopathy. MiXCR, applied by TCRdb to the multiplex PCR reads, yields one record per CDR3 protein. This table has 600,000 or so distinct CDR3 sequences, 15% to 20% appearing once. Sequences were obtained from blood. These TCRs come from a woman under 40 with Graves' hyperthyroidism. Each CDR3 is given with its conserved first and last residue. The order of the fields is V gene, J gene, CDR3 protein.

TRBV25-1	TRBJ1-5	CASAGFEGRDQPQHF
TRBV6-2/TRBV6-3	TRBJ2-1	CASTLGLAGVDEQFF
TRBV19	TRBJ2-1	CASSMRPAAYNEQFF
TRBV6-2/TRBV6-3	TRBJ2-1	CASTQGLAGGYNEQFF
TRBV3-1	TRBJ2-5	CASSHQLAGGSRGKTQYF
TRBV30	TRBJ2-4	CAWSPVDPKNIQYF
TRBV20-1	TRBJ2-1	CSASKGTSRNEQFF
TRBV6-1	TRBJ2-4	CASSETWQGGAKNIQYF
TRBV7-9	TRBJ1-1	CASSLGNRQAFF
TRBV19	TRBJ2-1	CASSITGLDEQFF
TRBV3-1	TRBJ2-5	CASSQDTSRTQYF
TRBV18	TRBJ1-2	CASSGSGYYGYTF
TRBV12-3/TRBV12-4	TRBJ1-1	CASTWGNTEAFF
TRBV12-3/TRBV12-4	TRBJ1-5	CASSKTGVNQPQHF
TRBV2	TRBJ1-1	CASSVQADTEAFF
TRBV19	TRBJ1-6	CASTWGYNSPLHF
TRBV12-3/TRBV12-4	TRBJ1-5	CASSLIGGRQPQHF
TRBV7-9	TRBJ1-1	CASSLAPVLEAFF
TRBV11-3	TRBJ2-1	CASSLTSGSGNEQFF
TRBV2	TRBJ2-1	CASSEMGRSSYNEQFF
TRBV3-1	TRBJ2-2	CASSAGENTGELFF
TRBV28	TRBJ2-7	CASGSGEYEQYF
TRBV6-6	TRBJ2-1	CASSYSRGEQFF
TRBV5-1	TRBJ2-3	CASSYGLAGIKPPGIADTQYF
TRBV6-1	TRBJ2-1	CASSYAPGLQFF
TRBV6-5	TRBJ1-1	CASSSTQPPNTEAFF
TRBV5-1	TRBJ2-5	CASSQGPQETQYF
TRBV4-1	TRBJ2-5	CASSHLLGGRRETQYF
TRBV2	TRBJ1-2	CASRRQGAGDGYTF